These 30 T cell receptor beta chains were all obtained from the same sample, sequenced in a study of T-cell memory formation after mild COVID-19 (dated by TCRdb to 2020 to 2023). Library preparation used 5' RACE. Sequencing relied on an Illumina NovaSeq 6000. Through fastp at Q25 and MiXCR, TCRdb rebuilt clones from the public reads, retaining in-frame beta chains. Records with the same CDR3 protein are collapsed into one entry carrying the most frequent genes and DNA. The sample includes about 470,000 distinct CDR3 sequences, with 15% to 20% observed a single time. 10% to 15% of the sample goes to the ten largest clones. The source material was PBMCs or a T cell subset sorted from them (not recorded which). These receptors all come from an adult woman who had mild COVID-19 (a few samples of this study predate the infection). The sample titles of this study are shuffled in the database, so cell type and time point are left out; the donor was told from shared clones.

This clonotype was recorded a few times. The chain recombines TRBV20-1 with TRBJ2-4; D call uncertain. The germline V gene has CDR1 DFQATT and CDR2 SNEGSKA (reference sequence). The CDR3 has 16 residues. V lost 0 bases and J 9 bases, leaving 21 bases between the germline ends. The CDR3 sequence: CSARDTARPVGSIQYF. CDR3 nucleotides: TGCAGTGCTAGAGATACAGCCCGGCCTGTGGGTAGCATTCAGTACTTC.

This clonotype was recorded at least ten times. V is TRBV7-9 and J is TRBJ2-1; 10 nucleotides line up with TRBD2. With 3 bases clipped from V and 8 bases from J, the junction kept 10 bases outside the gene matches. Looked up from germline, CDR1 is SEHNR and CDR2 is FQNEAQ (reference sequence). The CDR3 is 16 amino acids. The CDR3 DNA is TGTGCCAGCAGCTTCCCCTCTAGCGGGAGAGGATATGAGCAGTTCTTC. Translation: CASSFPSSGRGYEQFF.

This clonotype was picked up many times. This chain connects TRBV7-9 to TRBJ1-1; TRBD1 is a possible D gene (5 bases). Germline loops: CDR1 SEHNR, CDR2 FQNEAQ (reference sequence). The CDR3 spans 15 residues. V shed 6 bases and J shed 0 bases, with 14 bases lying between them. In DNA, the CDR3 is TGTGCCAGCAGGCCCATGGGGCGAGTGAACACTGAAGCTTTCTTT. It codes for CASRPMGRVNTEAFF.

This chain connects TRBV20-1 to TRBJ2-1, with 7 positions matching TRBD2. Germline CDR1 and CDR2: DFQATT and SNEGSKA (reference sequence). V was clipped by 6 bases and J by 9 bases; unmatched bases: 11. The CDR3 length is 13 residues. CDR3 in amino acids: CSAEGRGPGEQFF. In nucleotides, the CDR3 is TGCAGTGCCGAAGGGAGGGGCCCTGGTGAGCAGTTCTTC.

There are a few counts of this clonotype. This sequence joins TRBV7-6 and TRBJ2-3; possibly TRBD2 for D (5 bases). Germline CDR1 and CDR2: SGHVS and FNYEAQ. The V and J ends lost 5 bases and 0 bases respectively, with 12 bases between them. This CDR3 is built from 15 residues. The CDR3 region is CASSTGLGSTDTQYF. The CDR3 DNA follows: TGTGCCAGCAGCACCGGACTGGGAAGCACAGATACGCAGTATTTT.

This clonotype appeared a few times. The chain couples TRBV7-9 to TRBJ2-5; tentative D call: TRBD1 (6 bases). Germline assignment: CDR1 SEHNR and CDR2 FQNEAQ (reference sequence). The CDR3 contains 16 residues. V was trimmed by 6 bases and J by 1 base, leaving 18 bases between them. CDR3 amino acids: CASRRGAGASQETQYF. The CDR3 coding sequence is TGTGCCAGCAGAAGAGGGGCAGGGGCGAGCCAAGAGACCCAGTACTTC.

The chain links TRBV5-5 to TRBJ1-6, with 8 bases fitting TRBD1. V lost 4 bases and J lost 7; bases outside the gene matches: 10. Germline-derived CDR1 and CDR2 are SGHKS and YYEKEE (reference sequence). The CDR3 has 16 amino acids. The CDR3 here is CASSTQWTGMNSPLHF. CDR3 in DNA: TGTGCCAGCAGCACCCAATGGACAGGGATGAATTCACCCCTCCACTTT.

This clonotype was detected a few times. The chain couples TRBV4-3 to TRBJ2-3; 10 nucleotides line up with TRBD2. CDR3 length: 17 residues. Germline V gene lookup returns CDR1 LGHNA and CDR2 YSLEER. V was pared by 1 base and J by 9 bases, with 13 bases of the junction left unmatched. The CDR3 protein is CASSQVSLLAGVGTQYF. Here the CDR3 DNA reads TGCGCCAGCAGCCAAGTTTCTCTGCTAGCGGGGGTAGGGACGCAGTATTTT.

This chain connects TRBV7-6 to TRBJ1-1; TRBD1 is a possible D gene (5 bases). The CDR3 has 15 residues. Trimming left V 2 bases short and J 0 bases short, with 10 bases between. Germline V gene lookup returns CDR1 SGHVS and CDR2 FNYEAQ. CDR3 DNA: TGTGCCAGCAGCTTATCCTCAGGGATGAACACTGAAGCTTTCTTT. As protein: CASSLSSGMNTEAFF. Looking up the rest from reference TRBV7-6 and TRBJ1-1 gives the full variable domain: GAGVSQSPRYKVTKRGQDVALRCDPISGHVSLYWYRQALGQGPEFLTYFNYEAQQDKSGLPNDRFSAERPEGSISTLTIQRTEQRDSAMYRCASSLSSGMNTEAFFGQGTRLTVV.

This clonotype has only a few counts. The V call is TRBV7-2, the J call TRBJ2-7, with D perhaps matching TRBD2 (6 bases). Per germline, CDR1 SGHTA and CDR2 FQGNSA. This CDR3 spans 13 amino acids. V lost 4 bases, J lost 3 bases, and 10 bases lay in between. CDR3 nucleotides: TGTGCCAGCAGCTCGACTAGATACTACGAGCAGTACTTC. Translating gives CASSSTRYYEQYF.

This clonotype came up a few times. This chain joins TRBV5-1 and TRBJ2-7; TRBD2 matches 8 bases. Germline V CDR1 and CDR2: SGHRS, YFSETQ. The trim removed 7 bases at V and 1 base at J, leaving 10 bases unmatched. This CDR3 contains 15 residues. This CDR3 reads CASGLEAGVSYEQYF. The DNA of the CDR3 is TGCGCCAGCGGTTTAGAAGCGGGAGTGTCCTACGAGCAGTACTTC.

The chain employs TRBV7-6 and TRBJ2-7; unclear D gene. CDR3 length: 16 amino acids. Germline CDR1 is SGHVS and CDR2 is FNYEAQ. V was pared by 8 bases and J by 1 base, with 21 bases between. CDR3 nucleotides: TGTGCCAGCGAGGTGGGCATGGGGTTTGGGTCCTACGAGCAGTACTTC. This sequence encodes CASEVGMGFGSYEQYF.

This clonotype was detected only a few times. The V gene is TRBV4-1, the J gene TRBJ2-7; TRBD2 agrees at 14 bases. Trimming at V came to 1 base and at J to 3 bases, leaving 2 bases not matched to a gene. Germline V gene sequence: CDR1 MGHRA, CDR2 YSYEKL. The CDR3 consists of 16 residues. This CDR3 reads CASSQAGTSGGYEQYF. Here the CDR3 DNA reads TGCGCCAGCAGCCAAGCCGGGACTAGCGGGGGCTACGAGCAGTACTTC.

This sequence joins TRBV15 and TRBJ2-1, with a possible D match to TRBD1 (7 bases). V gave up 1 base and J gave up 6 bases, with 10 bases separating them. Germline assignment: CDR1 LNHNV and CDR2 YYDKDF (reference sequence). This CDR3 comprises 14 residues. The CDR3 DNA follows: TGTGCCACCAGCAGAGGGGGGGACAGCAATGAGCAGTTCTTC. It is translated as CATSRGGDSNEQFF. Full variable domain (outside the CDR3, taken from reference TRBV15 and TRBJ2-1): DAMVIQNPRYQVTQFGKPVTLSCSQTLNHNVMYWYQQKSSQAPKLLFHYYDKDFNNEADTPDNFQSRRPNTSFCFLDIRSPGLGDTAMYLCATSRGGDSNEQFFGPGTRLTVL.

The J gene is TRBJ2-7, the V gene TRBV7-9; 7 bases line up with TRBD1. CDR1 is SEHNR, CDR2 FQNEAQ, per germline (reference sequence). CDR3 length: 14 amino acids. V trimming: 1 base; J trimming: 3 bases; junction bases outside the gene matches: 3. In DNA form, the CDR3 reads TGTGCCAGCAGCTTAGTATGGACAGGCTACGAGCAGTACTTC. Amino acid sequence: CASSLVWTGYEQYF. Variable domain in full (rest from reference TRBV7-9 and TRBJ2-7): DTGVSQNPRHKITKRGQNVTFRCDPISEHNRLYWYRQTLGQGPEFLTYFQNEAQLEKSRLLSDRFSAERPKGSFSTLEIQRTEQGDSAMYLCASSLVWTGYEQYFGPGTRLTVT.

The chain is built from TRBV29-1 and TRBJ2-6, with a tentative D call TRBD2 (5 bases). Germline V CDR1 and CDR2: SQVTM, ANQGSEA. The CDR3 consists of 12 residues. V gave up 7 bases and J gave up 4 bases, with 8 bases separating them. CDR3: CSGGEGANVLTF. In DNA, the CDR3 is TGCAGCGGGGGAGAGGGGGCCAACGTCCTGACTTTC.

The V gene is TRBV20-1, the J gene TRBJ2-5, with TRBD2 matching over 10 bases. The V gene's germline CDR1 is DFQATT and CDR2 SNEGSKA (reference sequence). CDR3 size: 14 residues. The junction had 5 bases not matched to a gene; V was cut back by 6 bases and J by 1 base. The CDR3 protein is CSAPAGGPQETQYF. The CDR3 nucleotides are TGCAGTGCCCCAGCGGGGGGGCCCCAAGAGACCCAGTACTTC.

In DNA, the CDR3 is TGTGCCAGCAGCCCGACAGAGGGGCACACAGATACGCAGTATTTT. This translates into CASSPTEGHTDTQYF. The genes are TRBV11-2 and TRBJ2-3, with D tentatively TRBD1 or TRBD2 (5 bases each). The CDR3 extends over 15 amino acids. V shed 5 bases and J shed 2 bases, with 14 bases lying between them. Looked up from germline, CDR1 is SGHAT and CDR2 is FQNNGV.

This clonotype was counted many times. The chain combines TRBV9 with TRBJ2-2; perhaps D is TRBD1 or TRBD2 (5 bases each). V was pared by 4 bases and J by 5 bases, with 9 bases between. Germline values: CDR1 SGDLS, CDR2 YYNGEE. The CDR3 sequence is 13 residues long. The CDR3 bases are TGTGCCAGCAGCAATGGGGGAACCGGGGAGCTGTTTTTT. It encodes CASSNGGTGELFF.

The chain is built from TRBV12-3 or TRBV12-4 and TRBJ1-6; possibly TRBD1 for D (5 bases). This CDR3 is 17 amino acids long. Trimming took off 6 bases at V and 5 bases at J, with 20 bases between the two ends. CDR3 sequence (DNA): TGTGCCAGCAGCCAGGGAAATTGGGGTTCTCATAATTCACCCCTCCACTTT. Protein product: CASSQGNWGSHNSPLHF.

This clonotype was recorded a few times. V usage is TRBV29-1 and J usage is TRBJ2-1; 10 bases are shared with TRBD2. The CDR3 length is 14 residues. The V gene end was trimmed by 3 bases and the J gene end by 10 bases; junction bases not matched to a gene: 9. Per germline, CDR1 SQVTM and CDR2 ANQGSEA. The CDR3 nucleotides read TGCAGCGTTGAGGAAAAGCGGGAGGGCCTAGAGCAGTTCTTC. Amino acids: CSVEEKREGLEQFF.

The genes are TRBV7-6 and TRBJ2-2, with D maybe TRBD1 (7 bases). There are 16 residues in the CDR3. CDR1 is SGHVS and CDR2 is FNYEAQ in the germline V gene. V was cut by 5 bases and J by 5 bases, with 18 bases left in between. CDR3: CASSNPLTGTTGELFF. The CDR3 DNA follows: TGTGCCAGCAGCAACCCTCTGACAGGGACTACCGGGGAGCTGTTTTTT.

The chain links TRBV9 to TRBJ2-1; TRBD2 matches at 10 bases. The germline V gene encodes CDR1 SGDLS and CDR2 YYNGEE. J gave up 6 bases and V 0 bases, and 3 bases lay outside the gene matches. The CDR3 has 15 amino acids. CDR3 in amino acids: CASSVGLAGANEQFF. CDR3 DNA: TGTGCCAGCAGCGTAGGGCTAGCGGGAGCCAATGAGCAGTTCTTC. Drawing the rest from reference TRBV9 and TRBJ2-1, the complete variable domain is DSGVTQTPKHLITATGQRVTLRCSPRSGDLSVYWYQQSLDQGLQFLIQYYNGEERAKGNILERFSAQQFPDLHSELNLSSLELGDSALYFCASSVGLAGANEQFFGPGTRLTVL.

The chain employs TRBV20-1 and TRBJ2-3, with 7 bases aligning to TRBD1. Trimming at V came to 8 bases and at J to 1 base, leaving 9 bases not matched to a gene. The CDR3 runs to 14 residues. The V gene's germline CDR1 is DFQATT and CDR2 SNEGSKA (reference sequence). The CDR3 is CSQRGLEGTDTQYF. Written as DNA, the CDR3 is TGCAGTCAAAGGGGGCTTGAGGGCACAGATACGCAGTATTTT.

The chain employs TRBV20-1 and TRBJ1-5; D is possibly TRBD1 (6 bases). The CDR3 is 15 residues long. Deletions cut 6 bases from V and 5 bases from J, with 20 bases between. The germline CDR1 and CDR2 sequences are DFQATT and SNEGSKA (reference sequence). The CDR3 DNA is TGCAGTGCGGGAAGGAGGGACAACCGGCATCAGCCCCAGCATTTT. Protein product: CSAGRRDNRHQPQHF.

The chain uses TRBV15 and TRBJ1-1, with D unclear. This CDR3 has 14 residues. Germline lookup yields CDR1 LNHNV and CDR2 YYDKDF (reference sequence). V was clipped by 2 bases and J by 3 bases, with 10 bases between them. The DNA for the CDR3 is TGTGCCACCAGCAGAACAGCGCGGGACACTGAAGCTTTCTTT. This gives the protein CATSRTARDTEAFF.

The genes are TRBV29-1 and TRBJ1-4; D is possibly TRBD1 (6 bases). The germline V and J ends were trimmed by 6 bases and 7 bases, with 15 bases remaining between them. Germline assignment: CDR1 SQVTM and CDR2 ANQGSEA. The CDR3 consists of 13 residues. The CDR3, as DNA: TGCAGCGTCAAAGGGGGGATTGGTGAAAAACTGTTTTTT. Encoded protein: CSVKGGIGEKLFF.

The CDR3 sequence is CASRRGNTIYF. The CDR3 nucleotides read TGTGCCAGCAGAAGGGGAAACACCATATATTTT. V gene TRBV12-3 or TRBV12-4 combines with J gene TRBJ1-3; no reliable D call. V was pared by 6 bases and J by 4 bases, with 4 bases between. The CDR3 totals 11 residues.

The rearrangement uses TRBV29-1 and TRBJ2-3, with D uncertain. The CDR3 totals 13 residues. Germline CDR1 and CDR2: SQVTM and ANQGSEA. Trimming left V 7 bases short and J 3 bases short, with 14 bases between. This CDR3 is CSADPAGTDTQYF. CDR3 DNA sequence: TGCAGCGCTGACCCAGCCGGAACAGATACGCAGTATTTT.

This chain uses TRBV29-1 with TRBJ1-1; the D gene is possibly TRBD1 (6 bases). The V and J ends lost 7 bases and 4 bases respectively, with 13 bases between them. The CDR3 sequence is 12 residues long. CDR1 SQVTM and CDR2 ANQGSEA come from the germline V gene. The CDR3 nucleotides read TGCAGCGCCCTAAGGGGGGGCACTGAAGCTTTCTTT. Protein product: CSALRGGTEAFF.